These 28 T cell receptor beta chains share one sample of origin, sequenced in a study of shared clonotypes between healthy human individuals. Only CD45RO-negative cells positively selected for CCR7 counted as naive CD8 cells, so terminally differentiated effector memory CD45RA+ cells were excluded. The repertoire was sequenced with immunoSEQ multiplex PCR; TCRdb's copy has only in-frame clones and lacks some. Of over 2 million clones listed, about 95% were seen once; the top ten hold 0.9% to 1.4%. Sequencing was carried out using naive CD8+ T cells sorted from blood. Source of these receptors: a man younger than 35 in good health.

CDR3 sequence: CASSPVLSSYEQYF. The CDR3 nucleotides read TGCGCCAGCAGCCCTGTCCTGTCGTCCTACGAGCAGTACTTC. The genes are TRBV4-3 and TRBJ2-7; unclear D gene. Germline V CDR1 and CDR2: LGHNA, YSLEER. The CDR3 consists of 14 residues. The V and J ends lost 4 bases and 1 base respectively, with 11 bases between them.

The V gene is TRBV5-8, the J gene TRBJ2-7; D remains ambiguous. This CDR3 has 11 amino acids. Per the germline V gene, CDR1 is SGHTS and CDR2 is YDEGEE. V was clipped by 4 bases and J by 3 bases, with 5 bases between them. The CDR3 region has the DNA TGTGCCAGCAGCCATCACTACGAGCAGTACTTC. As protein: CASSHHYEQYF.

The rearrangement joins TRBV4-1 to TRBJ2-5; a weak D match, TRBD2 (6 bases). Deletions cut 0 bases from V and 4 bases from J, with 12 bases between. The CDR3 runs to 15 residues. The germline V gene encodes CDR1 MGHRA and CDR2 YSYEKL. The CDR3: CASSQDPGAGETQYF. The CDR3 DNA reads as TGCGCCAGCAGCCAAGACCCGGGAGCTGGAGAGACCCAGTACTTC.

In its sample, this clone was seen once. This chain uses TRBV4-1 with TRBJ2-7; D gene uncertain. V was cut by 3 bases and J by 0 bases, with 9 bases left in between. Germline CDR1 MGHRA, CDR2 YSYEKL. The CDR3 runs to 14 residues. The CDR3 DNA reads TGCGCCAGCAGCCAGACTGAAAACTCCTACGAGCAGTACTTC. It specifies CASSQTENSYEQYF.

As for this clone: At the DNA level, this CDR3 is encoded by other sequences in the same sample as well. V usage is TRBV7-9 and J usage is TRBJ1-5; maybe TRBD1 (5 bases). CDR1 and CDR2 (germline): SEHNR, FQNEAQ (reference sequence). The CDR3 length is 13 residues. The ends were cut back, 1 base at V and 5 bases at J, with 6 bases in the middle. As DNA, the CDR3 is TGTGCCAGCAGCTTAGAGGGGTATCAGCCCCAGCATTTT. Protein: CASSLEGYQPQHF.

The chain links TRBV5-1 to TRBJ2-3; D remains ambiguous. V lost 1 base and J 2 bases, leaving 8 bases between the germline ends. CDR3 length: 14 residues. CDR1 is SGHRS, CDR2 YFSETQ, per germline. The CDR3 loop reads CASSLRYNTDTQYF. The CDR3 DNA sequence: TGCGCCAGCAGCTTGAGGTACAACACAGATACGCAGTATTTT.

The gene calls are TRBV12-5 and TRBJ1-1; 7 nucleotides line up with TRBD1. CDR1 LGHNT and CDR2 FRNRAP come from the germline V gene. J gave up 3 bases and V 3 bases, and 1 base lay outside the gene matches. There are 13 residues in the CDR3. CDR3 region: CASGFGTDTEAFF. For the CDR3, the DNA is TGTGCTAGTGGTTTCGGGACAGACACTGAAGCTTTCTTT.

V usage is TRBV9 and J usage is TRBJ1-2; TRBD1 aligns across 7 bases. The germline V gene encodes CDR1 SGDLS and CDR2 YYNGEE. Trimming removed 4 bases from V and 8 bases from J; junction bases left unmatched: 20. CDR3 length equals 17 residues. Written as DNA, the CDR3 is TGTGCCAGCAGCCGGTACATCGAGGGGACAGTCGCTGAGGGCTACACCTTC. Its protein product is CASSRYIEGTVAEGYTF.

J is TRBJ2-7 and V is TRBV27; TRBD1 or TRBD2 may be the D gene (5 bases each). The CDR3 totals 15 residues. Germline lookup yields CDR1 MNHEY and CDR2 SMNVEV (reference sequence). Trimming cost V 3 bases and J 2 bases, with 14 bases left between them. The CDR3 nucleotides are TGTGCCAGCAGTTTTGGGGGAGAGGTCCCCTACGAGCAGTACTTC. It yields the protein CASSFGGEVPYEQYF.

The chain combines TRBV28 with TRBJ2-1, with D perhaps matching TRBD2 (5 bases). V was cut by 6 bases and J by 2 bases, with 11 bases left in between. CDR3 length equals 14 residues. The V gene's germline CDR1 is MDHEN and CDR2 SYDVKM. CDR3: CASSIGEPYNEQFF. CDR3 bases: TGTGCCAGCAGCATCGGGGAACCCTACAATGAGCAGTTCTTC.

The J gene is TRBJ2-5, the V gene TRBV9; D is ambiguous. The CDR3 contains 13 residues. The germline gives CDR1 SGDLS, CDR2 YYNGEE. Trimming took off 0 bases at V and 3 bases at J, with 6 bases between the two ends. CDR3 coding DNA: TGTGCCAGCAGCGTAGAGTCCGAAGAGACCCAGTACTTC. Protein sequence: CASSVESEETQYF.

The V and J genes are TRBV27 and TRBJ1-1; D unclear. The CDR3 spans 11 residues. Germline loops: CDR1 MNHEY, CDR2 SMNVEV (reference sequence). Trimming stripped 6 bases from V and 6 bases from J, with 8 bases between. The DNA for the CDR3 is TGTGCCAGCAGGAGCCCAGCTGAAGCTTTCTTT. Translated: CASRSPAEAFF.

This CDR3 is CATSNSGNTIYF. DNA for the CDR3: TGTGCCACCAGCAACAGTGGAAACACCATATATTTT. The V gene is TRBV15, the J gene TRBJ1-3, with D unresolved. V dropped 4 bases and J dropped 3 bases, with 4 bases sitting between them. The V gene's germline CDR1 is LNHNV and CDR2 YYDKDF (reference sequence). This CDR3 has 12 amino acids.

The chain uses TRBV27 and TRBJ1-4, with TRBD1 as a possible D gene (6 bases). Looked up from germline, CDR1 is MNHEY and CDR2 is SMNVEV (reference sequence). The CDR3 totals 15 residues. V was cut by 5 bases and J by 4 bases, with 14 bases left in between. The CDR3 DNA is TGTGCCAGCAGTGACCGGACAGATCTTAATGAAAAACTGTTTTTT. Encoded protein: CASSDRTDLNEKLFF.

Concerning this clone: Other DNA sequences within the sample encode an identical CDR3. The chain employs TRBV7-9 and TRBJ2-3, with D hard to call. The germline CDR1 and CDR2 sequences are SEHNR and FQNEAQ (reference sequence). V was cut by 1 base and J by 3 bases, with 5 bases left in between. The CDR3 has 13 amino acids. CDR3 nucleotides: TGTGCCAGCAGCTTAGGGGGAACAGATACGCAGTATTTT. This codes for CASSLGGTDTQYF.

Written as DNA, the CDR3 is TGTGCCTGGAGTCCCGACCCGGTGGGGGGTGAAGCTTTCTTT. This sequence encodes CAWSPDPVGGEAFF. The chain links TRBV30 to TRBJ1-1; weak D call: TRBD1 (5 bases). V was trimmed by 2 bases and J by 7 bases, leaving 17 bases between them. From germline, CDR1 is GTSNPN and CDR2 SVGIG (reference sequence). The length of the CDR3 is 14 residues.

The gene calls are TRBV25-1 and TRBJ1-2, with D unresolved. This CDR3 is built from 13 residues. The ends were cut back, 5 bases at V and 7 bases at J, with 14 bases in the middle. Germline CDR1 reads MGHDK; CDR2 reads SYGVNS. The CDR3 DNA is TGTGCCAGCAGTTTTCGCCCCATGGGTGGCTACACCTTC. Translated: CASSFRPMGGYTF.

The chain's CDR3 is CASSQLGTGGNSPLHF. CDR3 DNA: TGCGCCAGCAGCCAGCTAGGGACAGGGGGTAATTCACCCCTCCACTTT. This chain links TRBV4-1 with TRBJ1-6; 11 bases match TRBD1. Germline values: CDR1 MGHRA, CDR2 YSYEKL. The ends lost 3 bases at V and 6 bases at J; junction bases unmatched: 4. The CDR3 totals 16 residues.

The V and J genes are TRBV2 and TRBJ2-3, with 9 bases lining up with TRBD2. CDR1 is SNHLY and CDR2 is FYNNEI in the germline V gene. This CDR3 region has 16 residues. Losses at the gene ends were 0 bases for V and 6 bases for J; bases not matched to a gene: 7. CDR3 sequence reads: CASSEARASGDDTQYF. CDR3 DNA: TGTGCCAGCAGTGAAGCGCGGGCTAGCGGGGATGATACGCAGTATTTT.

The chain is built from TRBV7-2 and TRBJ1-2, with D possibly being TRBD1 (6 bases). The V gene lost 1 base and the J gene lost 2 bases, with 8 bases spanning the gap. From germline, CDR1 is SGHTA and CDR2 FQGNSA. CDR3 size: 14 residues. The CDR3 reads CASSLGTANYGYTF. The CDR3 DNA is TGTGCCAGCAGCTTAGGGACAGCGAACTATGGCTACACCTTC.

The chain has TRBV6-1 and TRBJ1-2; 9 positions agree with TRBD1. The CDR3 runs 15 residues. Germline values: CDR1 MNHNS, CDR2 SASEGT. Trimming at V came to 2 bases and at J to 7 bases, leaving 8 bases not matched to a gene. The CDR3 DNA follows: TGTGCCAGCAGTGAATCCCCCTCGACAGGGGGTGGCTACACCTTC. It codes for CASSESPSTGGGYTF.

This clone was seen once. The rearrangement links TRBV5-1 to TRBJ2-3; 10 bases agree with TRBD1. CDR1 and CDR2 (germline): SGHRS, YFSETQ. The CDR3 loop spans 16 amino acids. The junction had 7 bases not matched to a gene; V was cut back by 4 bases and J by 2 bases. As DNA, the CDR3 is TGCGCCAGCAGCGACTGGGACAGGGGTATCACAGATACGCAGTATTTT. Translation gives CASSDWDRGITDTQYF.

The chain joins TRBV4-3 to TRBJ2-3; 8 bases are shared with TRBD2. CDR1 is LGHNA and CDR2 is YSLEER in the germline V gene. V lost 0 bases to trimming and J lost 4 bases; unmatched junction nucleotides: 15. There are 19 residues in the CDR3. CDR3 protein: CASSQETHSGITVADTQYF. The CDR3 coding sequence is TGCGCCAGCAGCCAAGAAACCCATAGCGGGATAACGGTCGCAGATACGCAGTATTTT.

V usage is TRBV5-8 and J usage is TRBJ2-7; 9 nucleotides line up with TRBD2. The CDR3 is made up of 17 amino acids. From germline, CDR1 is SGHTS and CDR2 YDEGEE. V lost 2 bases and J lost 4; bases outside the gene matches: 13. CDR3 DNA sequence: TGTGCCAGCAGCTTAAACCGCAGCGGGAGGAAATCATACGAGCAGTACTTC. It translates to CASSLNRSGRKSYEQYF.

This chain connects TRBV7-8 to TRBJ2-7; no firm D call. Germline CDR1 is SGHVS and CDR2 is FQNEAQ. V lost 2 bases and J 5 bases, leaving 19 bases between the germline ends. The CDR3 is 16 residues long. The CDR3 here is CASSLRQGPKGDEQYF. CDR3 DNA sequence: TGTGCCAGCAGCTTAAGGCAAGGACCCAAAGGCGACGAGCAGTACTTC.

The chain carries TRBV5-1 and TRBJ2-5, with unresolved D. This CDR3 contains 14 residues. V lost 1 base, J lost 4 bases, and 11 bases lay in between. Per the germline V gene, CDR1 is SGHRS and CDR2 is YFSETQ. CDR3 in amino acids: CASSLTAGGETQYF. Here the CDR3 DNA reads TGCGCCAGCAGCTTGACGGCAGGCGGAGAGACCCAGTACTTC.

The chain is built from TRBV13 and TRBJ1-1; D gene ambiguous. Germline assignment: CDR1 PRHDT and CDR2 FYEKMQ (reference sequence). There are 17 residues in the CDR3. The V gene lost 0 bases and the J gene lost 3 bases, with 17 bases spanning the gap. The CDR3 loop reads CASSLGEVGWAYTEAFF. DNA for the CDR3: TGTGCCAGCAGCTTAGGCGAAGTCGGGTGGGCTTACACTGAAGCTTTCTTT. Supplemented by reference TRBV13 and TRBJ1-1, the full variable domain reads AAGVIQSPRHLIKEKRETATLKCYPIPRHDTVYWYQQGPGQDPQFLISFYEKMQSDKGSIPDRFSAQQFSDYHSELNMSSLELGDSALYFCASSLGEVGWAYTEAFFGQGTRLTVV.

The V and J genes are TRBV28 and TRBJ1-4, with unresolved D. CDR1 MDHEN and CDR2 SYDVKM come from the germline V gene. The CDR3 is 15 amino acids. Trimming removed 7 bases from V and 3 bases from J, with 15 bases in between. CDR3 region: CASTQPAGANEKLFF. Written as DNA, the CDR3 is TGTGCCAGCACCCAGCCCGCGGGTGCTAATGAAAAACTGTTTTTT.